The 4 T cell receptor beta chains reported below all come from one sample, sequenced in a study of blood T cell repertoires in COVID-19. The assay was immunoSEQ multiplex PCR, and TCRdb's table has in-frame clones only and misses some. In the table there are 190,000 or so clones, 85% to 90% of which are singletons. The specimen was peripheral blood. These receptor sequences come from a woman in her 70s with acute or convalescent COVID-19.

The V call is TRBV29-1, the J call TRBJ1-2; D unresolved. Germline loops: CDR1 SQVTM, CDR2 ANQGSEA. Trimming removed 3 bases from V and 8 bases from J, with 7 bases in between. The CDR3 totals 10 residues. The DNA of the CDR3 is TGCAGCGTTGAGGCGGGGGGCTACACCTTC. Its protein product is CSVEAGGYTF.

The genes are TRBV24-1 and TRBJ2-5; tentative D call: TRBD2 (5 bases). With 5 bases removed from V and 0 bases from J, the gap between germline ends came to 9 bases. Germline values: CDR1 KGHDR, CDR2 SFDVKD. The CDR3 totals 14 residues. DNA for the CDR3: TGTGCCACCAGTGGTGGCGGGTACCAAGAGACCCAGTACTTC. Its translation is CATSGGGYQETQYF.

The chain links TRBV21-1 to TRBJ1-1; TRBD1 is the table's D call and was not checked against the DNA. TRBV21-1 is annotated as a pseudogene. CDR3 length: 18 amino acids. The CDR3: CASSQRGVRDRMNTEAFF. CDR3 DNA sequence: TGTGCCAGCAGCCAACGAGGCGTAAGGGACAGAATGAACACTGAAGCTTTCTTT.

This sequence joins TRBV6-5 and TRBJ2-7, with TRBD1 matching over 10 bases. This CDR3 has 14 residues. In germline, CDR1 is MNHEY, CDR2 SVGAGI. With V trimmed by 6 bases and J by 5 bases, 7 bases remained unmatched. CDR3 coding DNA: TGTGCCAGCAGCATCGGACAGGGGGTAGACGAGCAGTACTTC. It specifies CASSIGQGVDEQYF.